This T cell receptor beta chain derives from a study of shared clonotypes between healthy human individuals. A deep-level run was used for the assay. PCR replicates performed on unsorted PBMC used approximately 310 ng DNA, about 30,000 T cell genomes. Bulk PBMC genomic DNA spanned ten immunoSEQ deep plates. As handled by the study authors: Junction-only immunoSEQ data arrived without quality scores, meaning filtering differed. Clones were sequenced by immunoSEQ multiplex PCR, and TCRdb holds only the in-frame ones, with some missing. The DNA gave D and trimming, while V, J and clone size come from that table. Among about half a million clones, approximately 80% were seen once, and the ten largest hold 12%. The CDR3 contains 15 residues. The germline CDR1 and CDR2 sequences are SGHAT and FQNNGV. Comments on this clone: At one of its ends the junction is not consistent with the germline gene, which may arise from a read error. Other DNA variants within this sample encode the same CDR3.

What was sequenced was PBMCs. This sequence originates from a woman aged 40 to 49 in good health. Some clones in this sample may be carry-over from other donors' samples. This chain connects TRBV11-2 to TRBJ2-5; 7 nucleotides match TRBD2. In DNA form, the CDR3 reads TGTGCTAGCAGCTTATTCTCGGGGGGTCAAGAGACCCAGTACTTC. Translating it yields CASSLFSGGQETQYF.